This T cell receptor beta chain was profiled in a study of early T cells in non-severe SARS-CoV-2 infection. Background on the study: Sequencing of unsorted whole blood was done on bulk RNA, leaving chains unpaired. Study-level results: Matching results from VDJdb favored anti-spike CD8 responses, leaving private and CD4 specificities undetected.

The protocol attached unique molecular identifiers to individual cDNA molecules. TCRdb re-analysed the 5' RACE reads in MiXCR, keeping a single row per CDR3 protein. Of around 84,000 distinct CDR3 sequences listed, 12% are singletons. This clonotype has just a few counts. The antigen is undetermined. In germline, CDR1 is MGHRA, CDR2 YSYEKL. The CDR3 has 16 amino acids. Trimming pared 2 bases from V and 0 bases from J, leaving 11 bases between. Sequencing was carried out using whole blood. V usage is TRBV4-1 and J usage is TRBJ1-5; D gene uncertain. The receptor comes from an adult who was a healthcare worker with PCR-confirmed SARS-CoV-2 infection or an uninfected control (not recorded which). CDR3 coding DNA: TGCGCCAGCAGCCAACAGTCAGGCCTTAGCAATCAGCCCCAGCATTTT. The encoded protein is CASSQQSGLSNQPQHF.